A single sample is the source of the 6 T cell receptor beta chains below, sequenced in a study of blood T cell repertoires in COVID-19. Clones were read by immunoSEQ multiplex PCR, and TCRdb kept only the in-frame ones, dropping some. This sample has over 110,000 clones; over 70% occur once, and the top ten carry 1.5% to 2%. Specimen: peripheral blood. The receptors originated from a woman in her forties or fifties with acute or convalescent COVID-19.

The chain couples TRBV7-9 to TRBJ1-2; 8 nucleotides align to TRBD1. The V and J ends lost 0 bases and 7 bases, in that order; junction bases with no gene match: 7. The germline gives CDR1 SEHNR, CDR2 FQNEAQ (reference sequence). The length of the CDR3 is 15 residues. The CDR3 sequence: CASSLADRGDAGYTF. The CDR3 nucleotides are TGTGCCAGCAGCTTAGCCGACAGGGGAGACGCTGGCTACACCTTC.

Regarding this clone: Other DNA sequences in this specimen translate into the identical CDR3. The V call is TRBV9, the J call TRBJ1-6; no clear D gene. The germline CDR1 and CDR2 sequences are SGDLS and YYNGEE. Trimming pared 0 bases from V and 0 bases from J, leaving 10 bases between. The CDR3 runs to 17 residues. The CDR3, as DNA: TGTGCCAGCAGCGTAGAATATCGGAGCTCCTATAATTCACCCCTCCACTTT. Its translation: CASSVEYRSSYNSPLHF.

The chain employs TRBV9 and TRBJ1-1; 7 nucleotides match TRBD1. The CDR3 is 14 residues long. Germline CDR1 SGDLS, CDR2 YYNGEE. V lost 3 bases, J lost 3 bases, and 5 bases stayed unmatched. CDR3: CASSGGRGYTEAFF. CDR3 sequence (DNA): TGTGCCAGCAGCGGGGGCAGGGGGTACACTGAAGCTTTCTTT.

CDR3 sequence: CASSRQGDTEAFF. The CDR3 DNA is TGTGCCAGCTCACGACAGGGCGACACTGAAGCTTTCTTT. This rearrangement joins TRBV7-8 to TRBJ1-1; 7 positions match TRBD1. The germline CDR1 and CDR2 sequences are SGHVS and FQNEAQ. This CDR3 region has 13 residues. The ends lost 8 bases at V and 3 bases at J; junction bases unmatched: 6.

The genes are TRBV28 and TRBJ1-2, with D perhaps TRBD1 (5 bases). This CDR3 comprises 12 residues. Between the trimmed V and J ends, which lost 8 bases and 2 bases, there was a span of 9 bases. Germline lookup yields CDR1 MDHEN and CDR2 SYDVKM. The CDR3 here is CASETVNYGYTF. CDR3 in DNA: TGTGCCAGCGAGACAGTGAACTATGGCTACACCTTC.

The chain carries TRBV6-6 and TRBJ1-5; D unclear. The V end was cut by 2 bases, the J end by 0 bases, with 5 bases between. Germline loops: CDR1 MNHNY, CDR2 SVGAGI (reference sequence). The CDR3 runs 14 residues. CDR3 in amino acids: CASSYGPSNQPQHF. The DNA of the CDR3 is TGTGCCAGCAGTTACGGCCCTAGCAATCAGCCCCAGCATTTT.